Shown below are 7 T cell receptor beta chains from a single sample sequenced in a study of radiation and T cells in renal cell carcinoma. Sequencing was performed with immunoSEQ multiplex PCR; in TCRdb, only in-frame clones are kept and a portion is missing. Of some 78,000 clones in the sample, about 88% are singletons; the top ten hold roughly 6%. Time point of the sample: blood 4 weeks post-SBRT, at nephrectomy. Described treatment: 15 Gy SBRT to primary tumor, nephrectomy 4 weeks later. The material was blood, obtained from a patient whose treatment included radiotherapy and nephrectomy. The receptors derive from a woman in her 70s with renal cell carcinoma.

The V call is TRBV4-2, the J call TRBJ1-2; tentative D call: TRBD1 (6 bases). V was shortened by 0 bases and J by 4 bases, with 12 bases between the two germline ends. The CDR3 covers 15 residues. Germline CDR1 reads LGHNA; CDR2 reads YNFKEQ. The CDR3 DNA reads TGTGCCAGCAGCCAAGATCAAAGGGGGATCTATGGCTACACCTTC. The encoded protein is CASSQDQRGIYGYTF.

This chain joins TRBV7-9 and TRBJ1-1; 7 positions match TRBD1. CDR1 is SEHNR and CDR2 is FQNEAQ in the germline V gene (reference sequence). J gave up 4 bases and V 6 bases, and 5 bases lay outside the gene matches. CDR3 length equals 13 residues. CDR3 loop: CASSYAGGTEAFF. CDR3 in DNA: TGTGCCAGCAGTTATGCAGGGGGCACTGAAGCTTTCTTT.

This chain's CDR3 is CASSLGSGVGGETQYF. CDR3 nucleotides: TGTGCCAGCAGCTTAGGTAGCGGGGTAGGAGGAGAGACCCAGTACTTC. The chain joins TRBV11-2 to TRBJ2-5; TRBD2 matches 8 bases. The CDR3 loop spans 16 amino acids. The germline V gene encodes CDR1 SGHAT and CDR2 FQNNGV. J gave up 4 bases and V 1 base, and 8 bases lay outside the gene matches.

The gene calls are TRBV11-2 and TRBJ2-5, with 10 bases lining up with TRBD1. Germline V gives CDR1 SGHAT, CDR2 FQNNGV. The ends lost 8 bases at V and 5 bases at J; junction bases unmatched: 11. The length of the CDR3 is 15 residues. In nucleotides, the CDR3 is TGTGCCAGCGGAGTTGGGACAGGGGTCTTGGAGACCCAGTACTTC. Its protein is CASGVGTGVLETQYF. The full variable domain, completed using reference TRBV11-2 and TRBJ2-5, is EAGVAQSPRYKIIEKRQSVAFWCNPISGHATLYWYQQILGQGPKLLIQFQNNGVVDDSQLPKDRFSAERLKGVDSTLKIQPAKLEDSAVYLCASGVGTGVLETQYFGPGTRLLVL.

The genes are TRBV28 and TRBJ1-1; D may be TRBD1 (5 bases). V shed 4 bases and J shed 7 bases, with 10 bases lying between them. Germline CDR1 MDHEN, CDR2 SYDVKM. This CDR3 is 12 amino acids long. The CDR3 loop reads CASSSQGNEAFF. The CDR3 nucleotides read TGTGCCAGCAGTTCCCAGGGTAATGAAGCTTTCTTT.

The chain couples TRBV7-3 to TRBJ2-3; 12 bases match TRBD2. CDR1 and CDR2 (germline): SGHTA, FQGTGA. Trimming cost V 3 bases and J 3 bases; bases outside gene matches: 4. CDR3 length: 16 residues. The CDR3 DNA sequence: TGTGCCAGCAGCTTCGGACTAGCGGGGCGGACAGATACGCAGTATTTT. Encoded protein: CASSFGLAGRTDTQYF.

This clone was observed once. The V and J genes are TRBV11-2 and TRBJ2-1; D perhaps matches TRBD2 (5 bases). Germline assignment: CDR1 SGHAT and CDR2 FQNNGV. The CDR3 length is 15 residues. V lost 6 bases, J lost 0 bases, and 12 bases lay in between. The CDR3 spells CASRGVRSSYNEQFF. In DNA, the CDR3 is TGTGCCAGCAGGGGAGTAAGGAGCTCCTACAATGAGCAGTTCTTC.